This T cell receptor (beta chain) was captured by sequencing in a study of OX40 agonist ivuxolimab in advanced cancers. The study's findings and limits: Expanded clones tended on average to be more numerous among CD8+ T cells than CD4+.

As to this clone: Its antigen remains unidentified.

Per the germline V gene, CDR1 is MNHNY and CDR2 is SVGAGI (reference sequence). Germline trimming cut 2 bases from V and 4 bases from J; bases unmatched to any gene: 2. The CDR3 contains 14 residues. Repertoires were generated with immunoSEQ multiplex PCR, while TCRdb's copy carries only in-frame clones and drops some. The sample carries tens of thousands of clones, roughly 80% recorded once. This TCR was recovered from an adult with an advanced solid tumor such as melanoma, head and neck, liver or kidney cancer. This material consisted of CD4+ or CD8+ T cells sorted from blood, taken in a trial of the OX40 agonist ivuxolimab. The chain recombines TRBV6-6 with TRBJ1-3; 7 nucleotides align to TRBD1. The CDR3: CASSYTTGGNTIYF. CDR3 DNA sequence: TGTGCCAGCAGTTACACGACAGGGGGAAACACCATATATTTT.